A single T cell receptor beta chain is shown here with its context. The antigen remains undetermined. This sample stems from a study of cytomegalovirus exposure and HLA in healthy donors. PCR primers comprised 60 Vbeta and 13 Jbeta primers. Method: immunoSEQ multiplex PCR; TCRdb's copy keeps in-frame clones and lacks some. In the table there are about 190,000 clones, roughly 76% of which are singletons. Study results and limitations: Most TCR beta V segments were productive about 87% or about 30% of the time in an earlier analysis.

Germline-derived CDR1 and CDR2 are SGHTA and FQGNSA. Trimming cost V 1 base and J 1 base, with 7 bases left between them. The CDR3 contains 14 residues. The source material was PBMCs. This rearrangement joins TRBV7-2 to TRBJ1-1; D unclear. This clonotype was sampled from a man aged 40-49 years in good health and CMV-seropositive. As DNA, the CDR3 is TGTGCCAGCAGCTTAGACAGAAGGAACACTGAAGCTTTCTTT. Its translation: CASSLDRRNTEAFF.